These T cell receptor beta chains were read from a single sample in a study of cytomegalovirus exposure and HLA in healthy donors. The table came from immunoSEQ multiplex PCR; TCRdb's copy has only in-frame clones and leaves some out. This sample has about 180,000 clones; 80% occur once, and the top ten carry more than 5%. Source material: PBMCs. The receptors derive from a man aged 40-49 years in good health and CMV-seronegative. Both conserved end residues are part of each CDR3. The order of the fields is V gene, J gene, D gene, clone size, CDR3 DNA, CDR3 protein. The D gene is left open where the match is weak. Size tells how often a clone was seen (once, few, many) or the class of an expanded clone, and some rows leave it out.

>TRBV5-4|TRBJ2-5|TRBD2|once
TGTGCCAGCAGCTTGTATCCTAGCGGGGAGACCCAGTACTTC
CASSLYPSGETQYF
>TRBV11-2|TRBJ2-2|TRBD2|.
TGTGCCAGCAGCTTCGTTTTTCAAGCGGGAGGAACCGGGGAGCTGTTTTTT
CASSFVFQAGGTGELFF
>TRBV2|TRBJ2-7|TRBD1|once
TGTGCCAGCAGTGAGACAGGGTCTTCTTACGAGCAGTACTTC
CASSETGSSYEQYF
>TRBV6-5|TRBJ2-3|.|.
TGTGCCAGCACCAAGGGGGATAGCACAGATACGCAGTATTTT
CASTKGDSTDTQYF
>TRBV29-1|TRBJ2-3|.|.
TGCAGCGTTGAGGCCTCAGGGACAGATACGCAGTATTTT
CSVEASGTDTQYF
>TRBV5-4|TRBJ2-6|TRBD2|once
TGTGCCAGCAGCTTGCCTAGCGGGGGGGGCGGGGCCAACGTCCTGACTTTC
CASSLPSGGGGANVLTF
>TRBV10-3|TRBJ2-5|.|once
TGTGCCATCCGGAAGGGTCACGGGGGCCAAGAGACCCAGTACTTC
CAIRKGHGGQETQYF
>TRBV12-5|TRBJ2-5|.|.
TGTGCTAGTGGTTTGGTAGGGGGAGCCACGGGGGAGACCCAGTACTTC
CASGLVGGATGETQYF
>TRBV23-1|TRBJ1-5|TRBD1|.
TGCGCCAGCAGTAAGACAGGGCAGGGCAATCAGCCCCAGCATTTT
CASSKTGQGNQPQHF
>TRBV6-5|TRBJ2-5|.|.
TGTGCCAGCAGCTACCAGATGGCGGGGCTGGAGACCCAGTACTTC
CASSYQMAGLETQYF
>TRBV9|TRBJ1-1|.|few
TGTGCCAGCAGCAGAGACAGGAATCCAAACACTGAAGCTTTCTTT
CASSRDRNPNTEAFF
>TRBV27|TRBJ2-7|TRBD1|.
TGTGCCAGCAGTTCTATCCCGGGACAGGGAGGTTCCTACGAGCAGTACTTC
CASSSIPGQGGSYEQYF
>TRBV29-1|TRBJ2-1|.|.
TGCAGCGTTGAAGAGGTCGGGAATACCTACAATGAGCAGTTCTTC
CSVEEVGNTYNEQFF
>TRBV19|TRBJ2-7|TRBD1|.
TGTGCCAGTAGTAGACTACCGGGACAGTCCCACGAGCAGTACTTC
CASSRLPGQSHEQYF
>TRBV6-5|TRBJ2-7|TRBD1|once
TGTGCCAGCAGTATAATGACAGGGGGCAGCTACGAGCAGTACTTC
CASSIMTGGSYEQYF
>TRBV5-4|TRBJ2-7|TRBD1|.
TGTGCCAGCAGCTTGGGTTGGGACAGAGCCTACGAGCAGTACTTC
CASSLGWDRAYEQYF
>TRBV30|TRBJ2-5|TRBD2|.
TGTGCCTGGAGTGTTGGGGGGGAGGGGGAGACCCAGTACTTC
CAWSVGGEGETQYF
>TRBV7-9|TRBJ1-6|TRBD1|.
TGTGCCAGCAGCTTACTTGGGACAGCTAATTCACCCCTCCACTTT
CASSLLGTANSPLHF
>TRBV19|TRBJ1-2|TRBD1|.
TGTGCCAGTATTATGACAGGGCGGAACTATGGCTACACCTTC
CASIMTGRNYGYTF
>TRBV5-5|TRBJ2-3|.|.
TGTGCCAGCAGCTTGGTGCAGGGTCAAGGGACAGATACGCAGTATTTT
CASSLVQGQGTDTQYF
>TRBV30|TRBJ2-7|TRBD2|.
TGTGCCTGGGGTAAACCGGGACTAGCGGGAGGTAACTACGAGCAGTACTTC
CAWGKPGLAGGNYEQYF
>TRBV7-3|TRBJ1-1|.|.
TGTGCCAGCAGCCAAGATGGACAGACTGAAGCTTTCTTT
CASSQDGQTEAFF
>TRBV5-1|TRBJ2-5|TRBD1|once
TGCGCCAGCAGCGCGCCCGGGACAGCACAAGAGACCCAGTACTTC
CASSAPGTAQETQYF
>TRBV6-1|TRBJ1-5|.|few
TGTGCCAGCAGCGTCCAGAGCAATCAGCCCCAGCATTTT
CASSVQSNQPQHF
>TRBV6-6|TRBJ2-7|TRBD1|.
TGTGCCAGCAGCCTCCGGGACAGGGTTAACTACGAGCAGTACTTC
CASSLRDRVNYEQYF